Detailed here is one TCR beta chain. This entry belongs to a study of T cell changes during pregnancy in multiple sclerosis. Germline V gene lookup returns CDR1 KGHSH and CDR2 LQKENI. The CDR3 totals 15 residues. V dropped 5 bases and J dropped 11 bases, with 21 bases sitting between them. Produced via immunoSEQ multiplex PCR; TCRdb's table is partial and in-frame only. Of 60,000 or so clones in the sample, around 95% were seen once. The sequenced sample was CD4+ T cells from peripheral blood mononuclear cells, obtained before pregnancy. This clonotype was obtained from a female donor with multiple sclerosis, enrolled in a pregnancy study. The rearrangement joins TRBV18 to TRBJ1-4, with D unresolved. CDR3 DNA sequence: TGTGCCAGCTCATCCCAAGTGGGGTTGGAGGCTAAACTGTTTTTT. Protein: CASSSQVGLEAKLFF.